This TCR beta chain was sequenced in a study of graft-versus-host responses after intestinal transplantation. V shed 0 bases and J shed 3 bases, with 9 bases lying between them. The CDR3 has 15 amino acids. Germline CDR1 is SGHTA and CDR2 is FQGNSA. Method: immunoSEQ multiplex PCR; TCRdb's copy keeps in-frame clones and lacks some. Here the sample spans 35,000 to 40,000 clones, roughly 87% being singletons. Intraepithelial plus lamina propria lymphocytes were released by processing graft tissue. The sequence derives from a human patient who received an intestinal transplant, so some T cells may come from the graft donor. The material was ileum tissue, obtained roughly 200 days after intestinal transplant. This chain connects TRBV7-2 to TRBJ2-1, with D perhaps matching TRBD2 (5 bases). Here the CDR3 DNA reads TGTGCCAGCAGCTTAGCCGGGGTGCACTACAATGAGCAGTTCTTC. Protein: CASSLAGVHYNEQFF.